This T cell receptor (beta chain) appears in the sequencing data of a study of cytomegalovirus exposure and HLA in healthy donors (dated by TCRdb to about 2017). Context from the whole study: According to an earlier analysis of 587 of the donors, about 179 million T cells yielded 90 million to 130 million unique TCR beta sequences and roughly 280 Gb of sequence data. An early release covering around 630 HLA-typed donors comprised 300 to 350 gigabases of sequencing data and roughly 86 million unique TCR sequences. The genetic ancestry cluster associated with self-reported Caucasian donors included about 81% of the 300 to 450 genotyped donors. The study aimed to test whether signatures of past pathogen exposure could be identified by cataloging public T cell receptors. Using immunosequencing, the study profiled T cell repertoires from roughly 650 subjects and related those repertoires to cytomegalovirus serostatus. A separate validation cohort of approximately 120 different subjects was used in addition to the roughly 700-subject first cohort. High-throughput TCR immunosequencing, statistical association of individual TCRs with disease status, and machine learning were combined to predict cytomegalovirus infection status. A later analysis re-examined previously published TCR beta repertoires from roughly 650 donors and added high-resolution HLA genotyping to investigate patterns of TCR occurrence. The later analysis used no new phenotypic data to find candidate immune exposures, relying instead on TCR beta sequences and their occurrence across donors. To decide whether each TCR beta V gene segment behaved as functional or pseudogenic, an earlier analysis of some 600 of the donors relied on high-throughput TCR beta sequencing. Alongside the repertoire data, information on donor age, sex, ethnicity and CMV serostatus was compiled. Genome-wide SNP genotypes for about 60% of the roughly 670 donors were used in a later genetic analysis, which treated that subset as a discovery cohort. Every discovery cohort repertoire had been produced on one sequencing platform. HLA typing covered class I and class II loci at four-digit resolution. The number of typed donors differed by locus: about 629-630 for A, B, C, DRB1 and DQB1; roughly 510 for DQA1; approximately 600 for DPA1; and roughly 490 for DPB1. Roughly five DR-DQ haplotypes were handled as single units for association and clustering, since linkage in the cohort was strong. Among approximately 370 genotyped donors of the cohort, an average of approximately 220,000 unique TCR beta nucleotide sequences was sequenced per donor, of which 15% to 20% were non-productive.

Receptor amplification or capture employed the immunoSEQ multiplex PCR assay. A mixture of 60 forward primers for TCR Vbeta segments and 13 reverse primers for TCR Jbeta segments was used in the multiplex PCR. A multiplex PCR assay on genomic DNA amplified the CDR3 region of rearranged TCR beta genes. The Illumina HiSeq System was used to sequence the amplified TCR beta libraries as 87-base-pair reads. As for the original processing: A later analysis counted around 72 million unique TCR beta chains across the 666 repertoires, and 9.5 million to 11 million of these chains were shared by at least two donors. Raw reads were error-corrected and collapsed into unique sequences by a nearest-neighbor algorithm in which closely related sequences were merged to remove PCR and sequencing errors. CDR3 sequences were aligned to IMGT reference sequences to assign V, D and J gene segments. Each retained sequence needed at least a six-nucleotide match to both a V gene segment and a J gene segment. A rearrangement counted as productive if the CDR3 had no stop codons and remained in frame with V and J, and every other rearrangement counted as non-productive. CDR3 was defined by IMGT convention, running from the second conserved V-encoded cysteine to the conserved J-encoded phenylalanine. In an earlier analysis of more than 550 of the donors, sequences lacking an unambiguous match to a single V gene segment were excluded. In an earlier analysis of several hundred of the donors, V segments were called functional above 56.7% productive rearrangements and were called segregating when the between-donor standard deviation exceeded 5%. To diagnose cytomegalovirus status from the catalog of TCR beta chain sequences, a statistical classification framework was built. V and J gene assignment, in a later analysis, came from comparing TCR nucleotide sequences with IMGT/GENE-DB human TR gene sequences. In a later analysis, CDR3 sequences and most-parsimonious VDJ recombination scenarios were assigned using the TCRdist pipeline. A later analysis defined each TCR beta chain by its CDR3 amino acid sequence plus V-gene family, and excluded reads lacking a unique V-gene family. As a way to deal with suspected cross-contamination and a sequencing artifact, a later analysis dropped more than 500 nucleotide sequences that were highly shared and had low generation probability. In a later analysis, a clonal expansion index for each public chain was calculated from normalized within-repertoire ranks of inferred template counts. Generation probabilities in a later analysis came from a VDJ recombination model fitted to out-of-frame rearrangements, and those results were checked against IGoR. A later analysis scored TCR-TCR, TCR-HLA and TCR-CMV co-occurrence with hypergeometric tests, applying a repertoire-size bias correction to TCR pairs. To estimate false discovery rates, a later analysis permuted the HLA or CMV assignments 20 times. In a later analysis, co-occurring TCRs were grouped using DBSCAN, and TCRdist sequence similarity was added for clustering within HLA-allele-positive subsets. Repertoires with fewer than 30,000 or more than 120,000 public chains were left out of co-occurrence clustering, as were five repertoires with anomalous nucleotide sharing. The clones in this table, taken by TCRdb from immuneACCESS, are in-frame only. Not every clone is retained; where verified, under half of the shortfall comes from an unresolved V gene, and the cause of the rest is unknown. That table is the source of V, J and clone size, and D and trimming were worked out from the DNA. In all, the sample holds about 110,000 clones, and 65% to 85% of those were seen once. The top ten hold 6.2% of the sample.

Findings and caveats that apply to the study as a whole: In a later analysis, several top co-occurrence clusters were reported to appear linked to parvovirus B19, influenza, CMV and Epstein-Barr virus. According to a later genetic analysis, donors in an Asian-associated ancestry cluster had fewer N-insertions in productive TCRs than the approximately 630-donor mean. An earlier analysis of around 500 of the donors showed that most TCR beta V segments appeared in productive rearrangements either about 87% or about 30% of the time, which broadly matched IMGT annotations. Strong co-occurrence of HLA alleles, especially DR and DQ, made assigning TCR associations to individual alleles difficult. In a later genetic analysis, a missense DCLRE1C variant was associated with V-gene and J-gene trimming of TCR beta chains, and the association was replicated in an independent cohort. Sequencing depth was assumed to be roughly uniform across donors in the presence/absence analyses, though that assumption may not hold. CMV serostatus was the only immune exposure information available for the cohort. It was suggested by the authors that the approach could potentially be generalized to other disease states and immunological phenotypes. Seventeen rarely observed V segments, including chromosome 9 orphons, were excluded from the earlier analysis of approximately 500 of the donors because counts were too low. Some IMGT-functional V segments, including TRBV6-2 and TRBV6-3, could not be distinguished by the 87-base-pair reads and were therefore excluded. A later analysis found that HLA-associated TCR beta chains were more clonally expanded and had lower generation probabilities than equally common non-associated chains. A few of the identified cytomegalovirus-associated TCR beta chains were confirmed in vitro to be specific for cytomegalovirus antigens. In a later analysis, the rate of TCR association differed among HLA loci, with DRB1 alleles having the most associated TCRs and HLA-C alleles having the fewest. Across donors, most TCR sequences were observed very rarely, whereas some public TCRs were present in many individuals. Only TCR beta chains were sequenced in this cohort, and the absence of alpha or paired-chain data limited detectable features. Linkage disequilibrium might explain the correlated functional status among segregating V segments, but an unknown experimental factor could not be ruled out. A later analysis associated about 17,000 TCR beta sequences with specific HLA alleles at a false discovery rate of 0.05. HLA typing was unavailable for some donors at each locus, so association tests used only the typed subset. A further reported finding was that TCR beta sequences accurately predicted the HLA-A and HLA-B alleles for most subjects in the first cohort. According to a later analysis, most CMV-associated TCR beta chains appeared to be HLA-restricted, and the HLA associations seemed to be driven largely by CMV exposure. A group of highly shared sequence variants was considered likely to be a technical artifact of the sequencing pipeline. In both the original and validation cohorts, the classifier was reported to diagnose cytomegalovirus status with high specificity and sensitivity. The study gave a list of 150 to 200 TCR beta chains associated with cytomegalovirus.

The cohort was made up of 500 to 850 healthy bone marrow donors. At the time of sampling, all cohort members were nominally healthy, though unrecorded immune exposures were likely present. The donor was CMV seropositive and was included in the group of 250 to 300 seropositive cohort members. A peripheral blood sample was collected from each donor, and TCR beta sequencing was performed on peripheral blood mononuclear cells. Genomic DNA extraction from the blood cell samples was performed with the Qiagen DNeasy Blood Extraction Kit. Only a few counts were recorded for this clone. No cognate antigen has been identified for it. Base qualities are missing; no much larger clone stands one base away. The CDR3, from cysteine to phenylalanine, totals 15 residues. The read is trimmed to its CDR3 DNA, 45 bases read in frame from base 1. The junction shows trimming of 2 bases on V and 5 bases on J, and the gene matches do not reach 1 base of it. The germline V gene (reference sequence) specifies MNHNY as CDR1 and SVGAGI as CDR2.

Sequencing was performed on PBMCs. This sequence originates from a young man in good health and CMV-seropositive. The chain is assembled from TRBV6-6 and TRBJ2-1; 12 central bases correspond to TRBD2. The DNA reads TGTGCCAGCAGTTACGCTAGCGGGGGGGACAATGAGCAGTTCTTC. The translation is CASSYASGGDNEQFF.